A single sample gave rise to the 5 T cell receptor beta chains below, sequenced in a study of siplizumab effects on memory and regulatory T cells. TCRdb's copy holds only in-frame clones and misses some; the assay was immunoSEQ multiplex PCR. In the table there are around 110,000 clones, 94% of which are singletons. Specimen: non-Treg CD4+ T cells sorted from blood. The source of these receptors is a human donor in good health.

This clone was detected only once. The chain is built from TRBV5-8 and TRBJ1-4; 12 bases align to TRBD1. The V gene end was trimmed by 6 bases and the J gene end by 1 base; junction bases not matched to a gene: 7. Looked up from germline, CDR1 is SGHTS and CDR2 is YDEGEE. The CDR3 runs 17 residues. CDR3 in amino acids: CASNRGTGGLTNEKLFF. DNA for the CDR3: TGTGCCAGCAACCGCGGGACAGGGGGCTTAACTAATGAAAAACTGTTTTTT. The variable domain in full, completed from reference TRBV5-8 and TRBJ1-4, reads EAGVTQSPTHLIKTRGQQATLRCSPISGHTSVYWYQQALGLGLQFLLWYDEGEERNRGNFPPRFSGRQFPNYSSELNVNALELEDSALYLCASNRGTGGLTNEKLFFGSGTQLSVL.

This chain joins TRBV5-1 and TRBJ2-5; D might be TRBD2 (6 bases). Germline V CDR1 and CDR2: SGHRS, YFSETQ. The germline V and J ends were trimmed by 4 bases and 2 bases, with 12 bases remaining between them. The CDR3 extends over 14 amino acids. The CDR3 sequence: CASSANGGQETQYF. CDR3 bases: TGCGCCAGCAGCGCAAACGGAGGGCAAGAGACCCAGTACTTC.

In this sample, this clone turned up once. J is TRBJ2-3 and V is TRBV2, with 13 nucleotides matching TRBD2. This CDR3 has 16 amino acids. Germline CDR1 SNHLY, CDR2 FYNNEI. V gave up 7 bases and J gave up 2 bases; unmatched junction bases: 6. CDR3 sequence (DNA): TGTGCCAGCAAGACTAGCGGGAGGCCTAACACAGATACGCAGTATTTT. Amino acid sequence: CASKTSGRPNTDTQYF.

The rearrangement uses TRBV7-3 and TRBJ2-5, with a possible D match to TRBD1 (6 bases). The V and J ends lost 2 bases and 4 bases respectively, with 8 bases between them. This CDR3 region has 13 residues. The germline CDR1 and CDR2 sequences are SGHTA and FQGTGA. CDR3 sequence reads: CASSLQGSETQYF. In DNA, the CDR3 is TGTGCCAGCAGCTTACAGGGGTCAGAGACCCAGTACTTC.

The chain is built from TRBV2 and TRBJ2-7; 7 bases are shared with TRBD1. The CDR3 loop spans 12 amino acids. The germline V gene encodes CDR1 SNHLY and CDR2 FYNNEI. The J segment lost 0 bases and the V segment lost 11 bases, leaving 4 bases of the junction unmatched. The CDR3, as DNA: TGTGCCGGGACAGTCGCCTCCTACGAGCAGTACTTC. Amino acids: CAGTVASYEQYF.